A single sample is the source of the 10 T cell receptor beta chains below, sequenced in a study of cytomegalovirus exposure and HLA in healthy donors. The PCR employed 60 Vbeta primers together with 13 Jbeta primers. The protocol was immunoSEQ multiplex PCR, while the TCRdb copy is restricted to in-frame clones and leaves out a portion. The sample records 190,000 or so clones, over 80% being singletons. Sequenced input: PBMCs. The receptor source for this set is a woman in her forties or fifties in good health and CMV-seropositive.

The chain carries TRBV6-5 and TRBJ1-2; D perhaps matches TRBD1 (5 bases). Trimming took off 2 bases at V and 7 bases at J, with 14 bases between the two ends. CDR1 MNHEY and CDR2 SVGAGI come from the germline V gene. The length of the CDR3 is 14 residues. The CDR3 is CASSYPTGFFGYTF. CDR3 DNA: TGTGCCAGCAGTTACCCAACAGGATTTTTTGGCTACACCTTC.

V and J are TRBV18 and TRBJ1-5; TRBD1 is a possible D gene (6 bases). Per germline, CDR1 KGHSH and CDR2 LQKENI. The CDR3 has 16 residues. V was clipped by 3 bases and J by 0 bases, with 12 bases between them. CDR3 nucleotide sequence: TGTGCCAGCTCACCCCCAGGACAGTTTAGCAATCAGCCCCAGCATTTT. Protein sequence: CASSPPGQFSNQPQHF.

The genes are TRBV27 and TRBJ2-2, with D tentatively TRBD1 (6 bases). Germline V CDR1 and CDR2: MNHEY, SMNVEV (reference sequence). Trimming removed 1 base at V and 0 bases at J, with 12 bases between. The CDR3 length is 17 residues. DNA of the CDR3: TGTGCCAGCAGTTTATTGGCAGGGGCCACGAACACCGGGGAGCTGTTTTTT. As protein: CASSLLAGATNTGELFF.

The gene calls are TRBV5-5 and TRBJ1-5; D gene ambiguous. This CDR3 has 15 amino acids. Germline V CDR1 and CDR2: SGHKS, YYEKEE (reference sequence). Trimming removed 4 bases from V and 0 bases from J, with 11 bases in between. DNA of the CDR3: TGTGCCAGCAGCCCCCTTCTGAGTAGCAATCAGCCCCAGCATTTT. Translating gives CASSPLLSSNQPQHF.

This clone has a handful of counts. This chain uses TRBV7-6 with TRBJ1-1; D not resolved. Looked up from germline, CDR1 is SGHVS and CDR2 is FNYEAQ. The CDR3 length is 15 residues. The germline V and J ends were trimmed by 5 bases and 1 base, with 14 bases remaining between them. This CDR3 is CASSPGREENTEAFF. The CDR3 region has the DNA TGTGCCAGCAGCCCAGGACGGGAGGAGAACACTGAAGCTTTCTTT.

The genes are TRBV6-5 and TRBJ1-1, with TRBD1 matching over 8 bases. After removal of 4 bases from V and 10 bases from J, the junction contained 5 bases not matched to a gene. This CDR3 is built from 12 residues. Germline lookup yields CDR1 MNHEY and CDR2 SVGAGI. The CDR3 nucleotides read TGTGCCAGCAGTTTCGGACAGGGACGAGCTTTCTTT. Its protein product is CASSFGQGRAFF.

The rearrangement links TRBV18 to TRBJ1-2; tentative D call: TRBD1 (6 bases). This CDR3 has 15 amino acids. Germline V CDR1 and CDR2: KGHSH, LQKENI. The germline V and J ends were trimmed by 8 bases and 9 bases, with 25 bases remaining between them. The CDR3 is CASTPGVRSGFSYTF. The CDR3 coding sequence is TGTGCCAGCACCCCAGGGGTTCGATCCGGTTTTAGCTACACCTTC.

The chain joins TRBV5-4 to TRBJ2-7; TRBD2 matches at 14 bases. Losses at the gene ends were 3 bases for V and 3 bases for J; bases not matched to a gene: 2. The CDR3 is 15 residues long. Per the germline V gene, CDR1 is SGHNT and CDR2 is YYREEE (reference sequence). Here the CDR3 reads CASSSGTSGGYEQYF. In DNA, the CDR3 is TGTGCCAGCAGCTCGGGGACTAGCGGGGGCTACGAGCAGTACTTC.

This chain links TRBV19 with TRBJ1-6, with 7 bases matching TRBD1. Trimming cost V 7 bases and J 4 bases; bases outside gene matches: 10. Germline V gives CDR1 LNHDA, CDR2 SQIVND (reference sequence). The CDR3 runs 16 residues. The CDR3 coding sequence is TGTGCCAGTAACCCTATACAGGGGCGGTATAATTCACCCCTCCACTTT. This translates into CASNPIQGRYNSPLHF.

The chain has TRBV5-1 and TRBJ2-7, with TRBD2 matching 7 bases. Germline-derived CDR1 and CDR2 are SGHRS and YFSETQ. The ends lost 3 bases at V and 3 bases at J; junction bases unmatched: 9. CDR3 size: 15 residues. The CDR3, as DNA: TGCGCCAGCAGCTCAACCACGGGAGGAGACTACGAGCAGTACTTC. It specifies CASSSTTGGDYEQYF.